This record concerns one T cell receptor (beta chain) sequence. Its antigen is not identified. This CDR3 region has 16 residues. Germline V lookup: CDR1 MDHEN, CDR2 SYDVKM. Trimming cost V 6 bases and J 3 bases; bases outside gene matches: 10. TCRdb called the PCR reads again in MiXCR, with one record for every CDR3 protein. The sample consists of about 15,000 distinct CDR3 sequences, 66% of them appearing once. This entry is derived from a study of vaccination and CD4 T cells after COVID-19. Study summary: For each participant, vaccination comprised two doses of either the BNT162b2 or the mRNA-1273 vaccine. Investigators drew the post-COVID samples a median approximately 100 days after diagnosis, with a range of 35 to 161.

Findings and caveats of the study: Spike mono-reactivity was found in 304 of 307 vaccine-specific clones from convalescent patients.

This clonotype was obtained from a human donor who had recovered from COVID-19. This chain uses TRBV28 with TRBJ1-1; TRBD1 matches 10 bases. The specimen comprised CD4+ T cells from blood, sampled after SARS-CoV-2 vaccination. The CDR3 DNA reads as TGTGCCAGCAGCCCCCCCACCGGGACAGGGGACACTGAAGCTTTCTTT. Translated: CASSPPTGTGDTEAFF.